These 25 T cell receptor beta chains share one sample of origin, sequenced in a study of vaccination effects on CD4 cells after COVID-19. ViraFEST expansion of antigen-specific CD4+ T cells with viral peptide pools preceded sequencing. Around day 10 of culture, CD4+ T cells were separated out. Participants each got two BNT162b2 or mRNA-1273 vaccine doses. Their antigens are not known. Profiling relied on immunoSEQ multiplex PCR, and the TCRdb table lists in-frame clones only, not all of them. Altogether fewer than 25,000 clones are present, more than 65% being singletons, with the ten largest covering roughly 10%. Material: CD4+ T cells from PBMCs cultured with HCoV-NL63 spike peptides, obtained after COVID-19 vaccination. The receptor set was obtained from a human donor who received a COVID-19 vaccine.

The rearrangement uses TRBV24-1 and TRBJ2-6; D not resolved. Trimming shortened V by 9 bases and J by 4 bases, and 6 bases separated the two germline ends. Germline V gene lookup returns CDR1 KGHDR and CDR2 SFDVKD. This CDR3 is built from 12 residues. This CDR3 is CATRPGANVLTF. The CDR3 region has the DNA TGTGCCACCCGGCCCGGGGCCAACGTCCTGACTTTC.

The V call is TRBV11-3, the J call TRBJ2-2; D remains unclear. The germline V and J ends were trimmed by 0 bases and 6 bases, with 5 bases remaining between them. The CDR3 runs 13 residues. Germline-derived CDR1 and CDR2 are SGHNT and YENEEA. DNA of the CDR3: TGTGCCAGCAGCTTAGATCAATCCGGGGAGCTGTTTTTT. Its protein is CASSLDQSGELFF.

The rearrangement uses TRBV7-9 and TRBJ2-7, with a weak D call TRBD2 (6 bases). This CDR3 region has 13 residues. The V gene's germline CDR1 is SEHNR and CDR2 FQNEAQ (reference sequence). The ends were cut back, 3 bases at V and 4 bases at J, with 10 bases in the middle. The CDR3 protein is CASSFAGGYEQYF. The CDR3 DNA follows: TGTGCCAGCAGCTTTGCCGGGGGATACGAGCAGTACTTC.

The chain has TRBV11-2 and TRBJ1-2, with D unclear. This CDR3 is 15 amino acids long. Trimming removed 0 bases from V and 4 bases from J, with 12 bases in between. The V gene's germline CDR1 is SGHAT and CDR2 FQNNGV. The CDR3 spells CASSLDQADFYGYTF. For the CDR3, the DNA is TGTGCCAGCAGCTTAGATCAGGCCGACTTCTATGGCTACACCTTC.

This chain connects TRBV15 to TRBJ2-1; TRBD1 matches at 7 bases. The CDR3 length is 15 residues. Germline V CDR1 and CDR2: LNHNV, YYDKDF (reference sequence). Germline trimming cut 4 bases from V and 3 bases from J; bases unmatched to any gene: 6. The chain's CDR3 is CATSIRGGGYNEQFF. The CDR3 coding sequence is TGTGCCACCAGCATAAGAGGGGGCGGCTACAATGAGCAGTTCTTC.

This rearrangement joins TRBV5-1 to TRBJ2-7; the D is unclear. V was clipped by 0 bases and J by 2 bases, with 12 bases between them. The CDR3 sequence is 15 residues long. Germline V gene lookup returns CDR1 SGHRS and CDR2 YFSETQ. DNA for the CDR3: TGCGCCAGCAGCTTGGAACCCGGTTTAACCTACGAGCAGTACTTC. The encoded protein is CASSLEPGLTYEQYF.

This clone was detected once. The chain recombines TRBV6-5 with TRBJ2-7; D could derive from TRBD1 or TRBD2 (5 bases each). Between the trimmed V and J ends, which lost 3 bases and 5 bases, there was a span of 17 bases. There are 15 residues in the CDR3. From germline, CDR1 is MNHEY and CDR2 SVGAGI. CDR3 protein: CASSYLGVNVDEQYF. CDR3 in DNA: TGTGCCAGCAGTTATTTGGGGGTAAACGTCGACGAGCAGTACTTC.

The chain uses TRBV11-2 and TRBJ2-5; tentatively, D is TRBD1 or TRBD2 (6 bases each). V dropped 2 bases and J dropped 4 bases, with 14 bases sitting between them. Germline loops: CDR1 SGHAT, CDR2 FQNNGV. The CDR3 is 15 residues long. The CDR3 sequence is CASSLIGGPLETQYF. The CDR3 coding sequence is TGTGCCAGCAGCTTAATCGGGGGCCCTCTAGAGACCCAGTACTTC.

The chain has TRBV18 and TRBJ1-5; D gene ambiguous. V shed 3 bases and J shed 4 bases, with 10 bases lying between them. There are 14 residues in the CDR3. Germline V lookup: CDR1 KGHSH, CDR2 LQKENI. In nucleotides, the CDR3 is TGTGCCAGCTCACCCTACACGGATAATCAGCCCCAGCATTTT. This codes for CASSPYTDNQPQHF.

A few counts support this clone. The rearrangement uses TRBV9 and TRBJ2-5, with 7 bases lining up with TRBD1. V shed 1 base and J 4 bases; nucleotides not matched to a gene: 10. Germline CDR1 reads SGDLS; CDR2 reads YYNGEE. The CDR3 covers 16 residues. The CDR3 is CASSVLGRGTIETQYF. CDR3 nucleotide sequence: TGTGCCAGCAGCGTATTAGGCAGGGGGACAATAGAGACCCAGTACTTC. Based on the CDR3 plus reference TRBV9 and TRBJ2-5, the full variable domain is DSGVTQTPKHLITATGQRVTLRCSPRSGDLSVYWYQQSLDQGLQFLIQYYNGEERAKGNILERFSAQQFPDLHSELNLSSLELGDSALYFCASSVLGRGTIETQYFGPGTRLLVL.

In regard to this clone: This may stem from a read error, because a much larger clone lies one nucleotide away. Other DNA sequences of this sample code for an identical CDR3. V gene TRBV6-1 combines with J gene TRBJ2-2, with 10 bases aligning to TRBD2. CDR1 and CDR2 (germline): MNHNS, SASEGT. The CDR3 runs 15 residues. Trimming took 2 bases from V and 3 from J; bases not matched to a gene: 0. The DNA of the CDR3 is TGTGCCAGCAGTGAACTAGCGGGGGACACCGGGGAGCTGTTTTTT. Protein sequence: CASSELAGDTGELFF.

The rearrangement links TRBV5-1 to TRBJ1-1; a weak D match, TRBD1 (5 bases). Germline lookup yields CDR1 SGHRS and CDR2 YFSETQ. The CDR3 has 15 amino acids. V dropped 0 bases and J dropped 5 bases, with 14 bases sitting between them. CDR3: CASSLEASGRTEAFF. CDR3 DNA sequence: TGCGCCAGCAGCTTGGAGGCGTCGGGACGGACTGAAGCTTTCTTT. The full variable domain, in which reference TRBV5-1 and TRBJ1-1 provide the parts outside the CDR3, is KAGVTQTPRYLIKTRGQQVTLSCSPISGHRSVSWYQQTPGQGLQFLFEYFSETQRNKGNFPGRFSGRQFSNSRSEMNVSTLELGDSALYLCASSLEASGRTEAFFGQGTRLTVV.

This sequence joins TRBV2 and TRBJ1-2, with D perhaps TRBD1 (6 bases). There are 14 residues in the CDR3. Per germline, CDR1 SNHLY and CDR2 FYNNEI. Trimming removed 4 bases at V and 3 bases at J, with 12 bases between. The CDR3 region has the DNA TGTGCCAGCAGTGTTGACAGGTTGTACTATGGCTACACCTTC. It yields the protein CASSVDRLYYGYTF. The full variable domain, with the rest looked up from reference TRBV2 and TRBJ1-2, is EPEVTQTPSHQVTQMGQEVILRCVPISNHLYFYWYRQILGQKVEFLVSFYNNEISEKSEIFDDQFSVERPDGSNFTLKIRSTKLEDSAMYFCASSVDRLYYGYTFGSGTRLTVV.

The rearrangement uses TRBV6-1 and TRBJ2-7; 14 bases agree with TRBD2. The ends lost 4 bases at V and 2 bases at J; junction bases unmatched: 7. The CDR3 is 17 residues long. Germline CDR1 reads MNHNS; CDR2 reads SASEGT. The CDR3 loop is CASSGGTSGRGPYEQYF. The CDR3 nucleotides read TGTGCCAGCAGTGGGGGGACTAGCGGGAGAGGCCCCTACGAGCAGTACTTC.

V is TRBV19 and J is TRBJ1-5; tentatively, D is TRBD1 (5 bases). V dropped 4 bases and J dropped 2 bases, with 12 bases sitting between them. Per the germline V gene, CDR1 is LNHDA and CDR2 is SQIVND (reference sequence). The CDR3 is made up of 15 amino acids. CDR3 sequence (DNA): TGTGCCAGTAGTAGTATTGGGGGTGGCAATCAGCCCCAGCATTTT. It codes for CASSSIGGGNQPQHF.

The chain employs TRBV5-1 and TRBJ2-5; no definite D call. CDR3 length: 15 residues. Trimming stripped 4 bases from V and 1 base from J, with 14 bases between. Germline V gene sequence: CDR1 SGHRS, CDR2 YFSETQ. The CDR3 is CASSRAVDAQETQYF. The CDR3 bases are TGCGCCAGCAGCAGGGCGGTCGACGCCCAAGAGACCCAGTACTTC.

The chain carries TRBV6-5 and TRBJ2-1; tentative D call: TRBD2 (5 bases). Trimming took off 8 bases at V and 8 bases at J, with 16 bases between the two ends. Looked up from germline, CDR1 is MNHEY and CDR2 is SVGAGI. The CDR3 loop spans 13 amino acids. In DNA, the CDR3 is TGTGCCAGCCAGCGCCCGAGGGTGGATGAGCAGTTCTTC. This codes for CASQRPRVDEQFF.

This clone was recorded once. The chain combines TRBV12-3 or TRBV12-4 with TRBJ2-1; the match to TRBD1 covers 11 bases. The CDR3 length is 13 residues. V trimming: 6 bases; J trimming: 6 bases; junction bases outside the gene matches: 1. The CDR3 here is CASSGTGGNEQFF. The CDR3 coding sequence is TGTGCCAGCAGCGGGACAGGGGGCAATGAGCAGTTCTTC.

V usage is TRBV6-1 and J usage is TRBJ1-2, with D tentatively TRBD1 (6 bases). Germline-derived CDR1 and CDR2 are MNHNS and SASEGT. The CDR3 loop spans 15 amino acids. Trimming removed 1 base at V and 8 bases at J, with 17 bases between. CDR3 DNA sequence: TGTGCCAGCAGTGAAGACGTAGGGGGATTGGGAGGCTACACCTTC. Amino acids: CASSEDVGGLGGYTF.

The chain couples TRBV18 to TRBJ2-7; D may be TRBD2 (5 bases). The CDR3 contains 13 residues. Trimming left V 3 bases short and J 3 bases short, with 9 bases between. The germline V gene has CDR1 KGHSH and CDR2 LQKENI. The DNA for the CDR3 is TGTGCCAGCTCACCTCCCGGGAACTACGAGCAGTACTTC. This translates into CASSPPGNYEQYF.

This chain links TRBV28 with TRBJ1-4; D might be TRBD1 (6 bases). Trimming left V 5 bases short and J 6 bases short, with 16 bases between. The CDR3 is made up of 15 amino acids. Per the germline V gene, CDR1 is MDHEN and CDR2 is SYDVKM. CDR3 in amino acids: CASSTYRAGDEKLFF. The DNA for the CDR3 is TGTGCCAGCAGTACCTACAGGGCGGGGGATGAAAAACTGTTTTTT. Full variable domain (outside the CDR3, taken from reference TRBV28 and TRBJ1-4): DVKVTQSSRYLVKRTGEKVFLECVQDMDHENMFWYRQDPGLGLRLIYFSYDVKMKEKGDIPEGYSVSREKKERFSLILESASTNQTSMYLCASSTYRAGDEKLFFGSGTQLSVL.

This sequence joins TRBV6-1 and TRBJ1-6; D not resolved. V lost 3 bases to trimming and J lost 7 bases, with 1 base between them. Germline CDR1 and CDR2: MNHNS and SASEGT. The CDR3 is made up of 11 amino acids. The CDR3 here is CASSENSPLHF. The CDR3, as DNA: TGTGCCAGCAGTGAGAATTCACCCCTCCACTTT.

The chain recombines TRBV7-7 with TRBJ2-1; 14 bases are a match to TRBD2. Germline V CDR1 and CDR2: SSHAT, FNYEAQ (reference sequence). V gave up 4 bases and J gave up 6 bases; unmatched junction bases: 8. The CDR3 has 17 residues. CDR3: CASSSGRLAGGPNEQFF. CDR3 in DNA: TGTGCCAGCAGCTCGGGAAGACTAGCGGGAGGGCCCAATGAGCAGTTCTTC.

The CDR3 DNA reads as TGTGCCACCGGGACAGGGCAACGAGAGCAGTACTTC. This codes for CATGTGQREQYF. The V call is TRBV12-3 or TRBV12-4, the J call TRBJ2-7; the match to TRBD1 covers 9 bases. Germline trimming cut 10 bases from V and 7 bases from J; bases unmatched to any gene: 8. This CDR3 is built from 12 residues.

The rearrangement uses TRBV5-1 and TRBJ2-7, with D unclear. The germline CDR1 and CDR2 sequences are SGHRS and YFSETQ. CDR3 length equals 15 residues. Trimming removed 2 bases from V and 0 bases from J, with 12 bases in between. The CDR3 reads CASSFVWASSYEQYF. CDR3 in DNA: TGCGCCAGCAGCTTTGTCTGGGCGAGCTCCTACGAGCAGTACTTC.